This TCR beta chain emerged from a study of cytomegalovirus exposure and HLA in healthy donors. The CDR3 consists of 14 residues. Use of 60 Vbeta and 13 Jbeta primers characterized the PCR. Generated by immunoSEQ multiplex PCR, the TCRdb table keeps only in-frame clones and is missing some. The sample has approximately 110,000 clones, approximately 70% seen once. The chain uses TRBV21-1 and TRBJ2-7; the table's D gene call, TRBD1, was not cross checked with the DNA. TRBV21-1 is flagged as a pseudogene. Sequencing was performed on PBMCs. The clonotype was recovered from a man aged 40-55 years in good health and CMV-seropositive. The CDR3 region is CASRLQGFLYEQYF. The CDR3 coding sequence is TGTGCCAGCAGATTACAGGGGTTCCTCTACGAGCAGTACTTC.